Sequencing of this T cell receptor beta chain was carried out in a study of cytomegalovirus exposure and HLA in healthy donors (dated by TCRdb to 2016 to 2017). The study in broad terms: In an earlier analysis of 550 to 750 of the donors, about 260 Gb of sequence data and some 100 million unique TCR beta sequences from 180 million or so T cells were reported. Roughly 300 gigabases of sequencing data and roughly 81 million unique TCR sequences made up an early release that covered nearly 650 HLA-typed donors. The genetic ancestry cluster associated with self-reported Caucasian donors included around four fifths of the approximately 430 genotyped donors. The study was designed to test whether signatures of past pathogen exposure could be identified by cataloging public T cell receptors. Using immunosequencing, the study profiled T cell repertoires from 550 to 750 subjects and related those repertoires to cytomegalovirus serostatus. In addition to the first cohort of approximately 650 subjects, a separate validation cohort of 120 different subjects was used. To predict cytomegalovirus infection status, the study combined high-throughput TCR immunosequencing, statistical association of individual TCRs with disease status, and machine learning. In a later analysis, previously published TCR beta repertoires from fewer than 750 donors were re-analyzed and high-resolution HLA genotyping was added so that TCR occurrence patterns could be studied. Rather than using new phenotypic data, the later analysis identified candidate immune exposures from TCR beta sequences and from how often those sequences occurred across donors. An earlier analysis of a few hundred of the donors applied high-throughput TCR beta sequencing to assess whether each TCR beta V gene segment acted as functional or pseudogenic. Donor age, sex, ethnicity and CMV serostatus were collected together with the repertoire data. In a later genetic analysis, genome-wide SNP genotypes for about 55% of the 666 donors were used, and that subset was treated as a discovery cohort. All discovery cohort repertoires had been generated using a single sequencing platform. Class I and class II HLA loci were covered by the typing at four-digit resolution. The number of typed donors differed by locus: about 629-630 for A, B, C, DRB1 and DQB1; some 540 for DQA1; about 600 for DPA1; and 450 to 480 for DPB1. A few DR-DQ haplotypes were treated as single units for association and clustering because of strong linkage in the cohort. Among roughly 400 genotyped donors of the cohort, an average of about 240,000 unique TCR beta nucleotide sequences were sequenced per donor, roughly 18% of them non-productive.

Libraries were built with the immunoSEQ multiplex PCR assay. For the multiplex PCR, a mixture combining 60 forward primers for TCR Vbeta segments and 13 reverse primers for TCR Jbeta segments was used. The CDR3 region of rearranged TCR beta genes was amplified from genomic DNA with a multiplex PCR assay. The Illumina HiSeq System was used to sequence the amplified TCR beta libraries as 87-base-pair reads. The source study handled its data this way. A later analysis tallied around 80 million unique TCR beta chains across the approximately 670 repertoires, and roughly 11 million of those chains were shared by two or more donors. To remove PCR and sequencing errors, raw reads were error-corrected and collapsed into unique sequences using a nearest-neighbor algorithm that merged closely related sequences. To assign V, D and J gene segments, CDR3 sequences were aligned to IMGT reference sequences. For a sequence to be retained, at least a six-nucleotide match to both a V gene segment and a J gene segment was required. Rearrangements were classified as productive when the CDR3 lacked stop codons and remained in frame with V and J, and all other rearrangements were classified as non-productive. Following IMGT convention, CDR3 was defined as the stretch from the second conserved V-encoded cysteine up to the conserved J-encoded phenylalanine. The earlier analysis of a few hundred of the donors excluded sequences that lacked an unambiguous match to a single V gene segment. In an earlier analysis of 587 of the donors, V segments were called functional above 56.7% productive rearrangements and were called segregating when the between-donor standard deviation exceeded 5%. To diagnose cytomegalovirus status from the catalog of TCR beta chain sequences, a statistical classification framework was built. In a later analysis, V and J genes were assigned by comparing TCR nucleotide sequences against IMGT/GENE-DB human TR gene sequences. In a later analysis, CDR3 sequences and most-parsimonious VDJ recombination scenarios were assigned using the TCRdist pipeline. In a later analysis, every TCR beta chain was defined by the combination of its CDR3 amino acid sequence and its V-gene family, and reads without a unique V-gene family were dropped. As a way to deal with suspected cross-contamination and a sequencing artifact, a later analysis dropped hundreds of nucleotide sequences that were highly shared and had low generation probability. In a later analysis, a clonal expansion index for each public chain was calculated from normalized within-repertoire ranks of inferred template counts. Generation probabilities in a later analysis came from a VDJ recombination model fitted to out-of-frame rearrangements, and those results were checked against IGoR. A later analysis scored TCR-TCR, TCR-HLA and TCR-CMV co-occurrence with hypergeometric tests, applying a repertoire-size bias correction to TCR pairs. To estimate false discovery rates, a later analysis permuted the HLA or CMV assignments 20 times. In a later analysis, co-occurring TCRs were grouped using DBSCAN, and TCRdist sequence similarity was added for clustering within HLA-allele-positive subsets. Co-occurrence clustering excluded repertoires with fewer than 30,000 or more than 120,000 public chains, plus five with anomalous nucleotide sharing. Here the immuneACCESS table is served through TCRdb, limited to in-frame sequences with V and J called. Missing clones are a known gap in these copies; in checked studies unresolved V genes cover under half, and the rest lacks a known reason. The V and J calls and the clone size are those of that table, but D and trimming were determined from the DNA. The sample table contains about 98,000 clones; only one count was recorded for around 75% of them. The leading ten clones occupy approximately 9.9% of the sample.

Study-wide conclusions, independent of this receptor: A group of highly shared sequence variants was considered likely to be a technical artifact of the sequencing pipeline. In vitro tests confirmed that a few of the cytomegalovirus-associated TCR beta chains recognize cytomegalovirus antigens. Immune exposure information for the cohort was limited to CMV serostatus. In a later genetic analysis, a missense DCLRE1C variant was associated with V-gene and J-gene trimming of TCR beta chains, and the association was replicated in an independent cohort. In a later analysis, most CMV-associated TCR beta chains were found to appear HLA-restricted, with HLA associations seemingly driven largely by CMV exposure. Compared with the approximately 600-donor mean, donors in an Asian-associated ancestry cluster had fewer N-insertions in productive TCRs, according to a later genetic analysis. Most TCR sequences were seen in very few donors, while some public TCRs were found in many individuals. Compared with equally common non-associated chains, HLA-associated TCR beta chains in a later analysis were more clonally expanded and had lower generation probabilities. According to a later analysis, parvovirus B19, influenza, CMV and Epstein-Barr virus appeared linked to several top co-occurrence clusters. A further reported finding was that TCR beta sequences accurately predicted the HLA-A and HLA-B alleles for most subjects in the first cohort. About 17 rarely observed V segments, including chromosome 9 orphons, were excluded from the earlier analysis of several hundred of the donors because counts were too low. The 87-base-pair reads could not distinguish some IMGT-functional V segments, including TRBV6-2 and TRBV6-3, so those segments were excluded. Assigning TCR associations to individual alleles was difficult when HLA alleles, especially DR and DQ, strongly co-occurred. HLA typing was unavailable for some donors at each locus, so association tests used only the typed subset. In both the original and validation cohorts, the classifier was reported to diagnose cytomegalovirus status with high specificity and sensitivity. In the study, about 150 TCR beta chains were listed as associated with cytomegalovirus. In an earlier analysis of some 540 of the donors, most TCR beta V segments appeared in productive rearrangements about 90% or about 30% of the time, broadly matching IMGT annotations. Correlated functional status among segregating V segments might be attributable to linkage disequilibrium, but an unknown experimental factor could not be ruled out. Presence/absence analyses assumed roughly uniform sequencing depth across donors, an assumption that may not hold. The authors suggested that the approach could potentially be extended to other disease states and immunological phenotypes. This cohort had only TCR beta chains sequenced, and the lack of alpha or paired-chain data limited which features could be detected. According to a later analysis, TCR association rates differed among HLA loci, with DRB1 alleles showing the most associated TCRs and HLA-C alleles showing the fewest. A later analysis associated around 16,000 TCR beta sequences with specific HLA alleles at a false discovery rate of 0.05.

In total, roughly 710 healthy bone marrow donors made up the cohort. At the time of sampling, all cohort members were nominally healthy, though unrecorded immune exposures were likely present. The donor was CMV seropositive and was included in the group of 250 to 300 seropositive cohort members. A peripheral blood sample was collected from each donor, and TCR beta sequencing was performed on peripheral blood mononuclear cells. The Qiagen DNeasy Blood Extraction Kit was used to extract genomic DNA from the blood cell samples. The germline V gene supplies CDR1 LGHNA and CDR2 YNFKEQ. The germline ends are 14 bases apart after V is trimmed by 6 bases and J by 2 bases. The CDR3, cysteine through phenylalanine, is 15 amino acids long. Here the CDR3 DNA is all that survives: 45 bases in frame from base 1. Worth noting for this clone: It has no known antigen specificity. Base-call qualities are not available, and no considerably larger clone is one nucleotide away.

Recombination joined TRBV4-2 with TRBJ1-5; a confident D gene designation cannot be given. Specimen: PBMCs. The sequence was collected from a man between 18 and 35 years old in good health and CMV-seropositive. The CDR3 reads CASRSGVGGNQPQHF. The DNA reads TGTGCCAGCAGATCAGGTGTGGGAGGCAATCAGCCCCAGCATTTT.